These 21 T cell receptor beta chains originate from one sample sequenced in a study of pediatric ulcerative colitis. Only in-frame clones appear in the TCRdb table, and some are missing; sequencing was by immunoSEQ multiplex PCR. There are roughly 70,000 clones in the sample; 85% to 90% occur only once, and roughly 3.8% lies in the top ten. The specimen sequenced was blood. These receptors were collected from a boy between 10 and 17 years old with severe ulcerative colitis.

This chain links TRBV11-2 with TRBJ2-2, with unresolved D. V was cut by 3 bases and J by 1 base, with 12 bases left in between. The CDR3 is 16 amino acids. Per germline, CDR1 SGHAT and CDR2 FQNNGV. The CDR3 loop reads CASSFRVQGNTGELFF. CDR3 sequence (DNA): TGTGCCAGCAGCTTTCGGGTTCAAGGGAACACCGGGGAGCTGTTTTTT.

The rearrangement links TRBV7-2 to TRBJ2-1; 7 nucleotides align to TRBD1. There are 15 residues in the CDR3. The germline gives CDR1 SGHTA, CDR2 FQGNSA. Losses at the gene ends were 4 bases for V and 4 bases for J; bases not matched to a gene: 7. The CDR3 DNA reads as TGTGCCAGCAGCTCGGGGACAGCAGCTTACAATGAGCAGTTCTTC. Its protein is CASSSGTAAYNEQFF. Full variable domain (remainder filled in from reference TRBV7-2 and TRBJ2-1): GAGVSQSPSNKVTEKGKDVELRCDPISGHTALYWYRQSLGQGLEFLIYFQGNSAPDKSGLPSDRFSAERTGGSVSTLTIQRTQQEDSAVYLCASSSGTAAYNEQFFGPGTRLTVL.

This clone was seen a few times. This chain links TRBV30 with TRBJ1-2, with D unclear. CDR1 and CDR2 (germline): GTSNPN, SVGIG (reference sequence). V was shortened by 4 bases and J by 6 bases, with 9 bases between the two germline ends. This CDR3 is built from 11 residues. CDR3 sequence reads: CAWIGKHGYTF. The CDR3 DNA sequence: TGTGCCTGGATCGGAAAGCATGGCTACACCTTC.

The V call is TRBV6-1, the J call TRBJ1-4; D is undetermined. Germline V gene lookup returns CDR1 MNHNS and CDR2 SASEGT. V lost 7 bases to trimming and J lost 3 bases, with 15 bases between them. CDR3 size: 15 residues. The CDR3 is CASKEYPGSNEKLFF. The CDR3 nucleotides are TGTGCCAGCAAAGAATACCCTGGGTCTAATGAAAAACTGTTTTTT.

V usage is TRBV5-1 and J usage is TRBJ1-3; D is possibly TRBD1 (5 bases). Germline CDR1 SGHRS, CDR2 YFSETQ. The germline V and J ends were trimmed by 3 bases and 2 bases, with 9 bases remaining between them. This CDR3 is built from 14 residues. CDR3 amino acids: CASSSQGTGNTIYF. In DNA, the CDR3 is TGCGCCAGCAGCTCGCAGGGTACTGGAAACACCATATATTTT.

The chain employs TRBV11-3 and TRBJ2-5; 11 positions agree with TRBD2. Germline V gene data show CDR1 as SGHNT and CDR2 as YENEEA. Germline trimming cut 5 bases from V and 5 bases from J; bases unmatched to any gene: 4. This CDR3 has 14 residues. In nucleotides, the CDR3 is TGTGCCAGCAGCGGGGGACTAGCGGTTGAGACCCAGTACTTC. It codes for CASSGGLAVETQYF.

The rearrangement uses TRBV4-1 and TRBJ2-3; no firm D call. This CDR3 has 15 amino acids. The germline V gene encodes CDR1 MGHRA and CDR2 YSYEKL. The V end was cut by 0 bases, the J end by 2 bases, with 9 bases between. CDR3 nucleotides: TGCGCCAGCAGCCAAGAAGGCGCTGTCACAGATACGCAGTATTTT. Its protein product is CASSQEGAVTDTQYF.

The V and J genes are TRBV7-9 and TRBJ2-3, with D perhaps being TRBD1 or TRBD2 (5 bases each). V was pared by 5 bases and J by 0 bases, with 15 bases between. CDR1 is SEHNR, CDR2 FQNEAQ, per germline (reference sequence). The CDR3 loop spans 16 amino acids. CDR3 sequence reads: CASSPRGWTSTDTQYF. The CDR3 nucleotides are TGTGCCAGCAGCCCCCGGGGCTGGACTAGCACAGATACGCAGTATTTT. Together with reference TRBV7-9 and TRBJ2-3, the CDR3 gives the full variable domain: DTGVSQNPRHKITKRGQNVTFRCDPISEHNRLYWYRQTLGQGPEFLTYFQNEAQLEKSRLLSDRFSAERPKGSFSTLEIQRTEQGDSAMYLCASSPRGWTSTDTQYFGPGTRLTVL.

The gene calls are TRBV29-1 and TRBJ2-1; TRBD1 matches at 9 bases. The CDR3 loop spans 15 amino acids. V lost 6 bases to trimming and J lost 4 bases; unmatched junction nucleotides: 10. Germline V lookup: CDR1 SQVTM, CDR2 ANQGSEA. The chain's CDR3 is CSVGGTGRTYNEQFF. CDR3 bases: TGCAGCGTGGGGGGGACAGGGAGAACTTACAATGAGCAGTTCTTC.

This clone appeared once. The chain couples TRBV6-1 to TRBJ2-3; TRBD2 agrees at 10 bases. The CDR3 contains 14 residues. Germline assignment: CDR1 MNHNS and CDR2 SASEGT. Trimming took 5 bases from V and 4 from J; bases not matched to a gene: 3. CDR3 DNA: TGTGCCAGCAGTTTAGCGGGGGGCCCAGATACGCAGTATTTT. Translated: CASSLAGGPDTQYF.

CDR3 sequence: CASSTGRDRRLDEQYF. The CDR3 nucleotides are TGTGCCAGCAGTACCGGCAGGGACAGAAGACTCGACGAGCAGTACTTC. The rearrangement links TRBV6-6 to TRBJ2-7; the match to TRBD1 covers 7 bases. The CDR3 runs 16 residues. CDR1 and CDR2 from the germline V gene are MNHNY and SVGAGI (reference sequence). Trimming at V came to 5 bases and at J to 5 bases, leaving 15 bases not matched to a gene.

DNA for the CDR3: TGTGCCAGCAGCCCGAGGACAGGTTGGGGGCCTAGCACAGATACGCAGTATTTT. This codes for CASSPRTGWGPSTDTQYF. The chain employs TRBV5-4 and TRBJ2-3, with 7 bases that match TRBD1. The germline V gene has CDR1 SGHNT and CDR2 YYREEE (reference sequence). The CDR3 runs 18 residues. J was trimmed by 0 bases and V by 4 bases; bases with no gene match: 14. Full variable domain (remainder filled in from reference TRBV5-4 and TRBJ2-3): ETGVTQSPTHLIKTRGQQVTLRCSSQSGHNTVSWYQQALGQGPQFIFQYYREEENGRGNFPPRFSGLQFPNYSSELNVNALELDDSALYLCASSPRTGWGPSTDTQYFGPGTRLTVL.

The J gene is TRBJ2-7, the V gene TRBV2, with a possible D match to TRBD1 (7 bases). This CDR3 spans 14 amino acids. Looked up from germline, CDR1 is SNHLY and CDR2 is FYNNEI. V dropped 3 bases and J dropped 3 bases, with 12 bases sitting between them. CDR3 coding DNA: TGTGCCAGCAGTGATCAGGGGGACTTCTACGAGCAGTACTTC. Its protein is CASSDQGDFYEQYF.

This chain connects TRBV27 to TRBJ1-3; weak D call: TRBD1 (5 bases). V shed 5 bases and J shed 0 bases, with 14 bases lying between them. Germline V gene sequence: CDR1 MNHEY, CDR2 SMNVEV (reference sequence). This CDR3 region has 16 residues. The CDR3 reads CASSLGGGYSGNTIYF. The CDR3 DNA reads as TGTGCCAGCAGTCTTGGCGGGGGATACTCTGGAAACACCATATATTTT.

The gene calls are TRBV25-1 and TRBJ2-7; 8 bases line up with TRBD1. The CDR3 consists of 14 residues. V was clipped by 2 bases and J by 0 bases; unmatched bases: 0. Per the germline V gene, CDR1 is MGHDK and CDR2 is SYGVNS. Written as DNA, the CDR3 is TGTGCCAGCAGTGAAGACAGGGGCTCCTACGAGCAGTACTTC. This sequence encodes CASSEDRGSYEQYF.

CDR3 nucleotides: TGTGCCAGCAGAACAAGCACTGAAGCTTTCTTT. Encoded protein: CASRTSTEAFF. The J gene is TRBJ1-1, the V gene TRBV6-5, with unresolved D. Germline V gene sequence: CDR1 MNHEY, CDR2 SVGAGI. Trimming took off 6 bases at V and 4 bases at J, with 6 bases between the two ends. This CDR3 comprises 11 residues.

Only one count was recorded for this clone. V is TRBV21-1 and J is TRBJ2-1. TRBV21-1 is a listed pseudogene. The CDR3 has 14 residues. The CDR3 loop is CASSGRERGNEQFF. CDR3 nucleotides: TGTGCCAGCAGCGGCAGGGAGCGTGGCAATGAGCAGTTCTTC.

The V and J genes are TRBV7-9 and TRBJ2-1, with TRBD1 matching 10 bases. The germline V gene encodes CDR1 SEHNR and CDR2 FQNEAQ (reference sequence). V lost 5 bases, J lost 5 bases, and 0 bases stayed unmatched. CDR3 length: 13 residues. The DNA of the CDR3 is TGTGCCAGCAGCGGGACAGGGGACAATGAGCAGTTCTTC. This encodes CASSGTGDNEQFF.

V and J are TRBV7-8 and TRBJ2-2; D not resolved. With 1 base removed from V and 1 base from J, the gap between germline ends came to 4 bases. The CDR3 runs to 14 residues. CDR1 and CDR2 from the germline V gene are SGHVS and FQNEAQ. The CDR3 loop is CASSLGVNTGELFF. CDR3 bases: TGTGCCAGCAGCTTAGGGGTGAACACCGGGGAGCTGTTTTTT.

CDR3 in DNA: TGTGCCACCAGCAGGTATTCCGGGACAGGTTCGTACGAGCAGTACTTC. This encodes CATSRYSGTGSYEQYF. The chain has TRBV15 and TRBJ2-7; TRBD1 agrees at 8 bases. Germline CDR1 reads LNHNV; CDR2 reads YYDKDF (reference sequence). V lost 3 bases and J lost 4; bases outside the gene matches: 11. The CDR3 length is 16 residues.

The chain has TRBV11-1 and TRBJ2-1, with unresolved D. Germline V gene data show CDR1 as SGHAT and CDR2 as FQDESV (reference sequence). The CDR3 is 11 residues long. The V and J ends lost 1 base and 10 bases respectively, with 5 bases between them. CDR3 protein: CASSLGTEQFF. The CDR3 DNA reads TGTGCCAGCAGCTTAGGGACCGAGCAGTTCTTC.